This T cell receptor (beta chain) is drawn from a study of identical twins. In this sample, this clonotype turned up a few times. MiXCR, run by TCRdb on the 5' RACE reads, gives a single entry per CDR3 protein. The sample carries 450,000 or so distinct CDR3 sequences, 11% to 15% recorded once. The V end lost 0 bases, the J end lost 6 bases, and 15 bases lay between the germline ends. This CDR3 has 16 residues. From germline, CDR1 is KGHSH and CDR2 LQKENI. These records were also assigned to another study, of yellow fever vaccine responses in identical twins.

Sequenced sample: CD4+ T cells sorted from blood. The rearrangement uses TRBV18 and TRBJ1-5, with D maybe TRBD1 (5 bases). The clonotype was recovered from a young woman in good health. As DNA, the CDR3 is TGTGCCAGCTCACCACCAGAAGGGCAGGGAAGTCAGCCCCAGCATTTT. Encoded protein: CASSPPEGQGSQPQHF.